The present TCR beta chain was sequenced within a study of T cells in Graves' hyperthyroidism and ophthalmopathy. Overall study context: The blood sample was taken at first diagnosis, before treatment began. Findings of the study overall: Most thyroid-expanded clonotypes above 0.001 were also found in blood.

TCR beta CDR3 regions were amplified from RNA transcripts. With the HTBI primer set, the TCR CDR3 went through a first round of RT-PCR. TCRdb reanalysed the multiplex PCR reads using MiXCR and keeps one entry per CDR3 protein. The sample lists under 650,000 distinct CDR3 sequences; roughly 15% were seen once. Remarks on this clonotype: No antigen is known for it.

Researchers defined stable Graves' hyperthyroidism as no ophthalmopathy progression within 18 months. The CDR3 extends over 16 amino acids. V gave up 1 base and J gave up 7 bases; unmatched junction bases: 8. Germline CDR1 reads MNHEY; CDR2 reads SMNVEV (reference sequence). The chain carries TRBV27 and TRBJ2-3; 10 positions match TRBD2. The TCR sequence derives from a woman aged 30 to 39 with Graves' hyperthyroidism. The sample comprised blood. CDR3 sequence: CASSLYASGSGYTQYF. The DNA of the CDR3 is TGTGCCAGCAGTTTATACGCTAGCGGGAGTGGGTATACGCAGTATTTT.